This T cell receptor (beta chain) was captured by sequencing in a study of blood T cell repertoires in COVID-19. Turning to the study itself: PBMCs, B-cell-depleted T cells, or T cells provided the cDNA or gDNA that made up the material.

Authors' data handling: It was from reference gene primer amplification that nucleated cell counts were estimated. Clones were read by immunoSEQ multiplex PCR, and TCRdb kept only the in-frame ones, dropping some. The DNA was the basis for D and trimming; V, J and clone size are from that table. Of 300,000 to 500,000 clones in the sample, approximately 90% were seen once. The age range of participants was about 18 to 100 years, with residence in about 25 US areas. Clinical histories supplied by participants themselves formed the basis of cohort assignment. This CDR3 has 17 amino acids. Germline CDR1 and CDR2: SQVTM and ANQGSEA. V gave up 4 bases and J gave up 0 bases, with 19 bases separating them.

The clonotype originates from a woman aged 30 to 39 with acute COVID-19. The sample was PBMCs or T cells enriched from blood (not recorded which). The chain has TRBV29-1 and TRBJ1-3; a possible D gene is TRBD1 (6 bases). The CDR3 nucleotides are TGCAGCGTTGTGGTATGGGGGGGCGACCTCTCTGGAAACACCATATATTTT. Its protein is CSVVVWGGDLSGNTIYF.